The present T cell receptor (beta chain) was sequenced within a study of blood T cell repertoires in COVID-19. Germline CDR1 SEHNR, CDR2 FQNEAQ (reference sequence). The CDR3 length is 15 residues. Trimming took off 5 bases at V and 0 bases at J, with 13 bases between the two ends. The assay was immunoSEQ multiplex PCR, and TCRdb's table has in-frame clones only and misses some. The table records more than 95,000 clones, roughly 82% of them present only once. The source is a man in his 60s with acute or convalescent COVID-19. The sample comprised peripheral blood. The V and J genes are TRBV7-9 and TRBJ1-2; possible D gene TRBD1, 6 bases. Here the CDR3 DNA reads TGTGCCAGCAGCCCTCGGACAGAAGCTAACTATGGCTACACCTTC. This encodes CASSPRTEANYGYTF. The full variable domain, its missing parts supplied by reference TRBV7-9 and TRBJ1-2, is DTGVSQNPRHKITKRGQNVTFRCDPISEHNRLYWYRQTLGQGPEFLTYFQNEAQLEKSRLLSDRFSAERPKGSFSTLEIQRTEQGDSAMYLCASSPRTEANYGYTFGSGTRLTVV.